A single sample is the source of the 20 T cell receptor beta chains below, sequenced in a study of shared clonotypes between healthy human individuals. Using immunoSEQ multiplex PCR, the repertoire was profiled, and TCRdb retains in-frame clones only, with some absent. In the table there are 170,000 or so clones, roughly 70% of which are singletons. Input material: memory CD4+ T cells sorted from blood. This sample's subset: CD45RA-negative fraction. The source of these receptors is a man aged 25-45 years in good health.

This sequence joins TRBV6-1 and TRBJ2-5; 7 bases are shared with TRBD2. The CDR3 loop spans 13 amino acids. Trimming removed 4 bases from V and 6 bases from J; junction bases left unmatched: 5. The germline CDR1 and CDR2 sequences are MNHNS and SASEGT. CDR3 DNA sequence: TGTGCCAGCAGTGGGGAGGGCATGAAGACCCAGTACTTC. Translation gives CASSGEGMKTQYF.

The chain is built from TRBV5-5 and TRBJ2-7, with D unresolved. CDR1 SGHKS and CDR2 YYEKEE come from the germline V gene (reference sequence). V shed 4 bases and J shed 4 bases, with 9 bases lying between them. The CDR3 has 12 amino acids. The CDR3 region is CASSLSSYEQYF. The CDR3 DNA sequence: TGTGCCAGCAGCCTGTCGTCTTACGAGCAGTACTTC.

By share of the sample, this clone is medium-sized. The CDR3, as DNA: TGTGCCAGTAGACGCCGGGGTAGCTCCTACAATGAGCAGTTCTTC. It codes for CASRRRGSSYNEQFF. The J gene is TRBJ2-1, the V gene TRBV19, with TRBD2 as a possible D gene (5 bases). With 6 bases removed from V and 0 bases from J, the gap between germline ends came to 12 bases. The CDR3 has 15 residues. The V gene's germline CDR1 is LNHDA and CDR2 SQIVND (reference sequence).

The chain combines TRBV11-3 with TRBJ1-1; no clear D. CDR1 and CDR2 from the germline V gene are SGHNT and YENEEA. The V gene lost 5 bases and the J gene lost 5 bases, with 12 bases spanning the gap. This CDR3 is built from 13 residues. The CDR3, as DNA: TGTGCCAGCAGCGCCGCGCCGGGGACTGAAGCTTTCTTT. Protein sequence: CASSAAPGTEAFF.

This chain joins TRBV19 and TRBJ2-2; D unresolved. CDR1 LNHDA and CDR2 SQIVND come from the germline V gene (reference sequence). V lost 5 bases and J 5 bases, leaving 6 bases between the germline ends. The CDR3 consists of 12 residues. The CDR3 region is CASSWGTGELFF. For the CDR3, the DNA is TGTGCCAGTAGTTGGGGAACCGGGGAGCTGTTTTTT.

The rearrangement uses TRBV9 and TRBJ2-2, with D tentatively TRBD1 (6 bases). The CDR3 runs to 14 residues. The germline V gene has CDR1 SGDLS and CDR2 YYNGEE. Between the trimmed V and J ends, which lost 5 bases and 3 bases, there was a span of 11 bases. The CDR3 sequence is CASSMTGYTGELFF. CDR3 in DNA: TGTGCCAGCAGTATGACAGGATACACCGGGGAGCTGTTTTTT.

This clone has only a few counts. This CDR3 reads CASSRGGYSNQPQHF. CDR3 DNA: TGTGCCAGCAGCCGAGGCGGGTATAGCAATCAGCCCCAGCATTTT. This sequence joins TRBV28 and TRBJ1-5; D ambiguous. Trimming pared 6 bases from V and 0 bases from J, leaving 12 bases between. CDR1 and CDR2 from the germline V gene are MDHEN and SYDVKM. CDR3 length equals 15 residues.

The rearrangement joins TRBV2 to TRBJ1-1; D is uncertain. Germline V lookup: CDR1 SNHLY, CDR2 FYNNEI. V dropped 7 bases and J dropped 1 base, with 7 bases sitting between them. CDR3 length: 12 amino acids. In nucleotides, the CDR3 is TGTGCCAGCACGTATGGGAACACTGAAGCTTTCTTT. Translating it yields CASTYGNTEAFF.

This sequence joins TRBV7-9 and TRBJ1-3, with D uncertain. This CDR3 is built from 12 residues. Germline V gene lookup returns CDR1 SEHNR and CDR2 FQNEAQ (reference sequence). V shed 3 bases and J shed 2 bases, with 2 bases lying between them. CDR3 in amino acids: CASSLAGNTIYF. The DNA for the CDR3 is TGTGCCAGCAGCTTGGCTGGAAACACCATATATTTT.

V gene TRBV5-4 combines with J gene TRBJ2-5, with D tentatively TRBD1 (6 bases). The length of the CDR3 is 14 residues. Germline lookup yields CDR1 SGHNT and CDR2 YYREEE (reference sequence). V gave up 0 bases and J gave up 2 bases, with 8 bases separating them. CDR3 DNA: TGTGCCAGCAGCTTGGTAAGGGGGCAAGAGACCCAGTACTTC. As protein: CASSLVRGQETQYF.

The chain employs TRBV28 and TRBJ2-7, with 13 nucleotides matching TRBD2. The germline V gene encodes CDR1 MDHEN and CDR2 SYDVKM. V shed 5 bases and J 2 bases; nucleotides not matched to a gene: 3. The CDR3 has 15 amino acids. The CDR3, as DNA: TGTGCCAGCAGTGGGGGACTAGCGGGGACCTACGAGCAGTACTTC. It yields the protein CASSGGLAGTYEQYF.

The rearrangement uses TRBV5-1 and TRBJ2-3; weak D call: TRBD2 (6 bases). Germline CDR1 reads SGHRS; CDR2 reads YFSETQ. The ends were cut back, 0 bases at V and 1 base at J, with 9 bases in the middle. The CDR3 is 15 residues long. In DNA, the CDR3 is TGCGCCAGCAGCTTGGACGGGAGTGGCACAGATACGCAGTATTTT. Amino acid sequence: CASSLDGSGTDTQYF.

The sample holds a few counts of this clone. The CDR3 nucleotides are TGTGCCAGCATTGGGACAGGGGTTTATCAGCCCCAGCATTTT. Translating gives CASIGTGVYQPQHF. This chain links TRBV28 with TRBJ1-5; the match to TRBD1 covers 10 bases. Trimming cost V 7 bases and J 5 bases; bases outside gene matches: 5. CDR1 and CDR2 (germline): MDHEN, SYDVKM. The CDR3 sequence is 14 residues long.

V usage is TRBV7-6 and J usage is TRBJ2-2; 9 nucleotides agree with TRBD2. Germline trimming cut 1 base from V and 4 bases from J; bases unmatched to any gene: 7. The germline gives CDR1 SGHVS, CDR2 FNYEAQ. The CDR3 spans 17 residues. The CDR3 reads CASSLGLAGAPTGELFF. CDR3 bases: TGTGCCAGCAGCTTAGGCTTAGCGGGAGCTCCCACCGGGGAGCTGTTTTTT. Together with reference TRBV7-6 and TRBJ2-2, the CDR3 gives the full variable domain: GAGVSQSPRYKVTKRGQDVALRCDPISGHVSLYWYRQALGQGPEFLTYFNYEAQQDKSGLPNDRFSAERPEGSISTLTIQRTEQRDSAMYRCASSLGLAGAPTGELFFGEGSRLTVL.

This clone showed up just a few times. J is TRBJ1-5 and V is TRBV27; TRBD1 aligns across 10 bases. Per germline, CDR1 MNHEY and CDR2 SMNVEV (reference sequence). Trimming removed 4 bases from V and 3 bases from J; junction bases left unmatched: 12. The CDR3 sequence is 18 residues long. The CDR3 here is CASSSRTGGLGVNQPQHF. The CDR3 DNA reads TGTGCCAGCAGTTCAAGGACAGGGGGATTGGGCGTCAATCAGCCCCAGCATTTT.

This chain connects TRBV2 to TRBJ2-2; TRBD2 might be the D (6 bases). Deletions cut 4 bases from V and 3 bases from J, with 12 bases between. Per the germline V gene, CDR1 is SNHLY and CDR2 is FYNNEI. CDR3 length: 15 residues. CDR3 region: CASSGDGGDTGELFF. CDR3 nucleotide sequence: TGTGCCAGCAGTGGGGACGGAGGGGACACCGGGGAGCTGTTTTTT.

The chain uses TRBV2 and TRBJ2-5; D not certain. Looked up from germline, CDR1 is SNHLY and CDR2 is FYNNEI. Trimming stripped 4 bases from V and 5 bases from J, with 11 bases between. The CDR3 runs 13 residues. In nucleotides, the CDR3 is TGTGCCAGCAGTGTGCACCGGTGGGAGACCCAGTACTTC. Translating gives CASSVHRWETQYF.

This clone was seen many times. The V and J genes are TRBV2 and TRBJ2-3; 13 bases fit TRBD2. V dropped 6 bases and J dropped 3; count of bases not matched to a gene: 9. The CDR3 is 17 amino acids. Germline V lookup: CDR1 SNHLY, CDR2 FYNNEI. The CDR3 DNA follows: TGTGCCAGCAGGGGACTAGCGGGGACCGGGACTACAGATACGCAGTATTTT. Its protein is CASRGLAGTGTTDTQYF.

This sequence joins TRBV7-2 and TRBJ2-7; TRBD1 matches 8 bases. Trimming at V came to 1 base and at J to 3 bases, leaving 8 bases not matched to a gene. The germline V gene encodes CDR1 SGHTA and CDR2 FQGNSA. The CDR3 has 16 amino acids. The CDR3 coding sequence is TGTGCCAGCAGCTTAGTCGGGACAGGATTTTTCTACGAGCAGTACTTC. Its translation: CASSLVGTGFFYEQYF.

This CDR3 reads CASSTTRLAVNEQFF. In DNA, the CDR3 is TGTGCCAGCAGCACCACCCGACTAGCGGTCAATGAGCAGTTCTTC. The chain employs TRBV7-3 and TRBJ2-1; 9 bases map to TRBD2. The CDR3 runs 15 residues. Germline trimming cut 5 bases from V and 6 bases from J; bases unmatched to any gene: 8. Germline lookup yields CDR1 SGHTA and CDR2 FQGTGA. The complete variable domain, with remaining parts taken from reference TRBV7-3 and TRBJ2-1, reads GAGVSQTPSNKVTEKGKYVELRCDPISGHTALYWYRQSLGQGPEFLIYFQGTGAADDSGLPNDRFFAVRPEGSVSTLKIQRTERGDSAVYLCASSTTRLAVNEQFFGPGTRLTVL.